This entry lists 16 T cell receptor beta chains sequenced from one sample in a study of blood T cell repertoires in COVID-19. Repertoires were generated with immunoSEQ multiplex PCR, while TCRdb's copy carries only in-frame clones and drops some. The data show 60,000 to 75,000 clones, 85% to 90% seen once. Sequences were obtained from peripheral blood. The receptors stem from a human donor in a cohort sampled during active COVID-19.

This chain uses TRBV4-3 with TRBJ2-3; D is perhaps TRBD1 (6 bases). V lost 0 bases and J 6 bases, leaving 19 bases between the germline ends. The germline CDR1 and CDR2 sequences are LGHNA and YSLEER. The CDR3 length is 17 residues. The CDR3: CASSQEGTGIRTDTQYF. DNA of the CDR3: TGCGCCAGCAGCCAAGAGGGAACAGGGATTCGGACGGATACGCAGTATTTT.

The chain carries TRBV4-3 and TRBJ2-7, with 9 bases lining up with TRBD1. CDR3 length: 15 amino acids. V lost 3 bases and J lost 4; bases outside the gene matches: 7. The germline V gene encodes CDR1 LGHNA and CDR2 YSLEER. The CDR3 reads CASSHSTGGSYEQYF. In DNA, the CDR3 is TGCGCCAGCAGCCACTCGACAGGGGGTAGTTACGAGCAGTACTTC.

This sequence joins TRBV7-9 and TRBJ1-2; 8 bases line up with TRBD1. After removal of 5 bases from V and 4 bases from J, the junction contained 3 bases not matched to a gene. This CDR3 is 13 amino acids long. Germline CDR1 reads SEHNR; CDR2 reads FQNEAQ (reference sequence). The DNA for the CDR3 is TGTGCCAGCAGCGCCGGACAGGGCTATGGCTACACCTTC. It translates to CASSAGQGYGYTF.

The chain combines TRBV10-1 with TRBJ1-1; the D gene is possibly TRBD1 (5 bases). Germline values: CDR1 WNHNN, CDR2 SYGVQD (reference sequence). There are 16 residues in the CDR3. Trimming removed 0 bases at V and 3 bases at J, with 14 bases between. The CDR3: CASSESRTLWDTEAFF. The CDR3 DNA reads as TGCGCCAGCAGTGAGTCGAGGACACTCTGGGACACTGAAGCTTTCTTT.

The J gene is TRBJ2-5, the V gene TRBV5-6, with a possible D match to TRBD2 (5 bases). CDR3 size: 14 residues. Trimming left V 6 bases short and J 7 bases short, with 19 bases between. Germline CDR1 reads SGHDT; CDR2 reads YYEEEE. The CDR3 spells CASTLIGEHGTQYF. The DNA of the CDR3 is TGTGCCAGCACACTAATCGGGGAACACGGGACCCAGTACTTC.

This chain's CDR3 is CASRTGSATDTQYF. For the CDR3, the DNA is TGTGCCAGCCGGACAGGGTCGGCAACAGATACGCAGTATTTT. This chain connects TRBV27 to TRBJ2-3, with TRBD1 matching 8 bases. Trimming at V came to 8 bases and at J to 3 bases, leaving 7 bases not matched to a gene. This CDR3 has 14 residues. Germline-derived CDR1 and CDR2 are MNHEY and SMNVEV (reference sequence).

The chain has TRBV7-6 and TRBJ2-3; unclear D gene. This CDR3 is built from 13 residues. V dropped 2 bases and J dropped 8 bases, with 11 bases sitting between them. Germline V gene data show CDR1 as SGHVS and CDR2 as FNYEAQ. The CDR3 DNA reads as TGTGCCAGCAGCTTACCGCTAGTTCTTACGCAGTATTTT. Its protein product is CASSLPLVLTQYF.

This clone was picked up a small number of times. The chain carries TRBV10-3 and TRBJ2-7; 9 bases map to TRBD1. Germline CDR1 and CDR2: ENHRY and SYGVKD. The CDR3 runs 14 residues. V gave up 11 bases and J gave up 1 base; unmatched junction bases: 9. The DNA for the CDR3 is TGTGCCGTCAATCCCGGGACAGGGTCCTACGAGCAGTACTTC. Protein: CAVNPGTGSYEQYF.

The chain is built from TRBV10-3 and TRBJ2-1, with TRBD2 as a possible D gene (6 bases). Germline lookup yields CDR1 ENHRY and CDR2 SYGVKD. Trimming took off 8 bases at V and 5 bases at J, with 13 bases between the two ends. The length of the CDR3 is 13 residues. The CDR3 sequence: CAISEEGDNEQFF. CDR3 bases: TGTGCCATCTCCGAGGAGGGCGACAATGAGCAGTTCTTC.

The J gene is TRBJ2-1, the V gene TRBV4-3; 8 bases are a match to TRBD2. The germline CDR1 and CDR2 sequences are LGHNA and YSLEER. V dropped 1 base and J dropped 8; count of bases not matched to a gene: 10. The CDR3 has 16 amino acids. The CDR3 sequence: CASSQAVASGGDEQFF. The CDR3 bases are TGCGCCAGCAGCCAAGCGGTAGCTTCCGGGGGGGATGAGCAGTTCTTC.

CDR3 nucleotide sequence: TGTGCCAGCAGTCGGGACAGAACCTACGAGCAGTACTTC. Translating gives CASSRDRTYEQYF. The chain employs TRBV28 and TRBJ2-7; 7 bases match TRBD1. The CDR3 has 13 residues. The germline V gene has CDR1 MDHEN and CDR2 SYDVKM. J was trimmed by 2 bases and V by 5 bases; bases with no gene match: 3.

This clone was counted once. The genes are TRBV7-9 and TRBJ2-1, with a tentative D call TRBD2 (6 bases). From germline, CDR1 is SEHNR and CDR2 FQNEAQ (reference sequence). The CDR3 covers 15 residues. V lost 5 bases to trimming and J lost 0 bases, with 11 bases between them. This CDR3 is CASSVSGSSYNEQFF. The CDR3 bases are TGTGCCAGCAGCGTTAGCGGCAGCTCCTACAATGAGCAGTTCTTC.

The rearrangement joins TRBV30 to TRBJ2-1; no firm D call. Looked up from germline, CDR1 is GTSNPN and CDR2 is SVGIG (reference sequence). V was clipped by 1 base and J by 1 base, with 8 bases between them. The CDR3 is 14 residues long. CDR3 in DNA: TGTGCCTGGAGTGCGGGTATGTCCTACAATGAGCAGTTCTTC. Its protein is CAWSAGMSYNEQFF.

This chain connects TRBV30 to TRBJ1-2; TRBD1 matches 9 bases. Trimming cost V 3 bases and J 6 bases; bases outside gene matches: 5. Germline assignment: CDR1 GTSNPN and CDR2 SVGIG (reference sequence). The CDR3 runs 13 residues. CDR3 sequence reads: CAWRGQGWNGYTF. As DNA, the CDR3 is TGTGCCTGGAGGGGACAGGGATGGAATGGCTACACCTTC.

This clone was detected once. This sequence joins TRBV19 and TRBJ2-2; 7 bases line up with TRBD1. Looked up from germline, CDR1 is LNHDA and CDR2 is SQIVND (reference sequence). With 3 bases clipped from V and 1 base from J, the junction kept 2 bases outside the gene matches. The length of the CDR3 is 15 residues. The chain's CDR3 is CASSIGDRNTGELFF. The CDR3 coding sequence is TGTGCCAGTAGTATTGGGGACAGGAACACCGGGGAGCTGTTTTTT.

This chain joins TRBV5-1 and TRBJ1-1; the D gene is possibly TRBD1 (5 bases). CDR3 length: 15 amino acids. Trimming took off 1 base at V and 10 bases at J, with 20 bases between the two ends. CDR1 SGHRS and CDR2 YFSETQ come from the germline V gene. The CDR3 loop is CASSLSPSAQRGAFF. In DNA form, the CDR3 reads TGCGCCAGCAGCTTGAGTCCCTCGGCCCAAAGGGGAGCTTTCTTT. The complete variable domain, with remaining parts taken from reference TRBV5-1 and TRBJ1-1, reads KAGVTQTPRYLIKTRGQQVTLSCSPISGHRSVSWYQQTPGQGLQFLFEYFSETQRNKGNFPGRFSGRQFSNSRSEMNVSTLELGDSALYLCASSLSPSAQRGAFFGQGTRLTVV.